This passage covers 21 T cell receptor beta chains from one sample sequenced in a study of cytomegalovirus exposure and HLA in healthy donors. Amplification used 60 Vbeta primers and 13 Jbeta primers. TCRdb's copy holds only in-frame clones and misses some; the assay was immunoSEQ multiplex PCR. The table has some 150,000 clones, around 62% seen once; the top ten hold 2.5% to 3.5%. Source material: PBMCs. These receptors originate from a man aged 35-49 years in good health and CMV-seronegative.

V usage is TRBV29-1 and J usage is TRBJ1-1; no definite D call. Per the germline V gene, CDR1 is SQVTM and CDR2 is ANQGSEA. CDR3 length equals 11 residues. V dropped 6 bases and J dropped 9 bases, with 14 bases sitting between them. The CDR3 loop reads CSVAPGIQAFF. DNA of the CDR3: TGCAGCGTCGCCCCCGGGATCCAAGCTTTCTTT. Complete variable domain (other parts from reference TRBV29-1 and TRBJ1-1): SAVISQKPSRDICQRGTSLTIQCQVDSQVTMMFWYRQQPGQSLTLIATANQGSEATYESGFVIDKFPISRPNLTFSTLTVSNMSPEDSSIYLCSVAPGIQAFFGQGTRLTVV.

The chain carries TRBV5-1 and TRBJ1-1; D is unclear. Trimming took 3 bases from V and 0 from J, leaving 6 bases between them. This CDR3 contains 13 residues. Germline V lookup: CDR1 SGHRS, CDR2 YFSETQ. The DNA for the CDR3 is TGCGCCAGCAGCTCGGGATTGAACACTGAAGCTTTCTTT. Its protein product is CASSSGLNTEAFF.

V usage is TRBV28 and J usage is TRBJ2-7; 9 bases agree with TRBD1. J gave up 10 bases and V 2 bases, and 6 bases lay outside the gene matches. Germline lookup yields CDR1 MDHEN and CDR2 SYDVKM. CDR3 size: 13 residues. CDR3 sequence: CASSLGSGQGQYF. The CDR3 DNA follows: TGTGCCAGCAGTTTAGGGTCGGGACAGGGACAGTACTTC. Combining the CDR3 with reference TRBV28 and TRBJ2-7 gives the whole variable domain DVKVTQSSRYLVKRTGEKVFLECVQDMDHENMFWYRQDPGLGLRLIYFSYDVKMKEKGDIPEGYSVSREKKERFSLILESASTNQTSMYLCASSLGSGQGQYFGPGTRLTVT.

This clone has just one count. The V gene is TRBV11-3, the J gene TRBJ2-6; the D gene is possibly TRBD2 (6 bases). Trimming pared 1 base from V and 0 bases from J, leaving 7 bases between. CDR1 and CDR2 (germline): SGHNT, YENEEA. The CDR3 totals 16 residues. The CDR3 is CASSLVGGSGANVLTF. For the CDR3, the DNA is TGTGCCAGCAGCTTAGTGGGGGGCTCTGGGGCCAACGTCCTGACTTTC.

This clone has a handful of counts. The chain couples TRBV5-6 to TRBJ2-7, with a weak D call TRBD2 (6 bases). The CDR3 has 15 amino acids. V lost 4 bases to trimming and J lost 7 bases, with 21 bases between them. CDR1 and CDR2 (germline): SGHDT, YYEEEE. This chain's CDR3 is CASSGGEGWFFEQYF. The CDR3 DNA reads TGTGCCAGCAGCGGAGGGGAAGGGTGGTTTTTTGAGCAGTACTTC.

This clone appeared a few times. The chain joins TRBV6-5 to TRBJ2-7; TRBD1 aligns across 10 bases. The CDR3 loop spans 14 amino acids. V lost 5 bases, J lost 4 bases, and 5 bases stayed unmatched. The germline V gene has CDR1 MNHEY and CDR2 SVGAGI. The CDR3 region is CASSRTGGAYEQYF. CDR3 sequence (DNA): TGTGCCAGCAGTAGGACAGGGGGTGCATACGAGCAGTACTTC.

The table lists this clone with a few counts. The chain employs TRBV15 and TRBJ2-2; 11 bases fit TRBD2. Looked up from germline, CDR1 is LNHNV and CDR2 is YYDKDF (reference sequence). The CDR3 contains 17 residues. The ends lost 2 bases at V and 4 bases at J; junction bases unmatched: 6. CDR3 amino acids: CATSRPGLAGGTGELFF. The CDR3 coding sequence is TGTGCCACCAGCAGACCGGGGCTAGCGGGAGGCACCGGGGAGCTGTTTTTT.

The rearrangement uses TRBV30 and TRBJ1-3, with D maybe TRBD1 (5 bases). This CDR3 comprises 15 residues. CDR1 and CDR2 from the germline V gene are GTSNPN and SVGIG (reference sequence). V gave up 5 bases and J gave up 4 bases, with 18 bases separating them. The CDR3 spells CAWAEGLGSGNTIYF. CDR3 DNA: TGTGCCTGGGCGGAGGGGTTGGGGTCGGGAAACACCATATATTTT.

This chain uses TRBV6-5 with TRBJ2-5, with 9 positions matching TRBD2. J lost 2 bases, V lost 2 bases, and 6 bases had no gene match. Germline CDR1 MNHEY, CDR2 SVGAGI. CDR3 size: 16 residues. CDR3 sequence reads: CASSYEASGTQETQYF. CDR3 coding DNA: TGTGCCAGCAGTTACGAGGCTAGCGGGACGCAAGAGACCCAGTACTTC.

This clone was picked up a small number of times. The V call is TRBV6-5, the J call TRBJ2-5; a possible D gene is TRBD1 (6 bases). V was pared by 2 bases and J by 5 bases, with 18 bases between. CDR1 is MNHEY, CDR2 SVGAGI, per germline. CDR3 length: 16 residues. CDR3 DNA sequence: TGTGCCAGCAGTTACCCATCCCTCACAGGGCGGGAGACCCAGTACTTC. Translation: CASSYPSLTGRETQYF.

This clone showed up just a few times. This chain connects TRBV27 to TRBJ2-1, with 7 positions matching TRBD1. Germline assignment: CDR1 MNHEY and CDR2 SMNVEV (reference sequence). The V and J ends lost 6 bases and 2 bases, in that order; junction bases with no gene match: 10. This CDR3 is built from 16 residues. CDR3 in amino acids: CASSGTGTVAYNEQFF. In nucleotides, the CDR3 is TGTGCCAGCAGCGGCACGGGGACAGTGGCCTACAATGAGCAGTTCTTC.

The table lists this clone with a few counts. This chain joins TRBV9 and TRBJ1-1; 9 bases fit TRBD1. The CDR3 consists of 15 residues. Germline V gene lookup returns CDR1 SGDLS and CDR2 YYNGEE. V lost 4 bases and J lost 1; bases outside the gene matches: 5. CDR3 loop: CASSPRTGANTEAFF. In DNA, the CDR3 is TGTGCCAGCAGCCCTCGGACAGGGGCGAACACTGAAGCTTTCTTT.

The chain carries TRBV29-1 and TRBJ1-2, with 7 bases that match TRBD1. From germline, CDR1 is SQVTM and CDR2 ANQGSEA. The CDR3 is made up of 12 amino acids. CDR3 DNA sequence: TGCACCAGTGACAGGGCGAATTGGGGCTACACCTTC. Translating it yields CTSDRANWGYTF.

The chain combines TRBV10-3 with TRBJ2-7, with TRBD2 matching 7 bases. This CDR3 spans 14 amino acids. V shed 3 bases and J 1 base; nucleotides not matched to a gene: 3. Germline lookup yields CDR1 ENHRY and CDR2 SYGVKD. The CDR3: CAISDLRESYEQYF. CDR3 nucleotide sequence: TGTGCCATCAGTGATTTGCGGGAGTCCTACGAGCAGTACTTC.

The chain couples TRBV30 to TRBJ2-1; 7 bases match TRBD2. CDR1 is GTSNPN and CDR2 is SVGIG in the germline V gene (reference sequence). The V gene end was trimmed by 4 bases and the J gene end by 6 bases; junction bases not matched to a gene: 12. The CDR3 is made up of 15 amino acids. The CDR3 sequence is CAWTLGGTKGNEQFF. In nucleotides, the CDR3 is TGTGCCTGGACCCTGGGGGGGACGAAGGGCAATGAGCAGTTCTTC.

Only a few counts were recorded for this clone. Other DNA sequences from this sample encode an identical CDR3 as well. The chain is built from TRBV5-8 and TRBJ1-6; the match to TRBD1 covers 7 bases. Germline CDR1 and CDR2: SGHTS and YDEGEE. This CDR3 spans 15 amino acids. J gave up 9 bases and V 5 bases, and 11 bases lay outside the gene matches. The DNA of the CDR3 is TGTGCCAGCAGTATAATGGACAGGCTTTCTTCACCCCTCCACTTT. Residues: CASSIMDRLSSPLHF.

The rearrangement uses TRBV28 and TRBJ1-5, with D unclear. Germline V gene lookup returns CDR1 MDHEN and CDR2 SYDVKM. The CDR3 length is 18 residues. The V end was cut by 2 bases, the J end by 0 bases, with 17 bases between. CDR3 in DNA: TGTGCCAGCAGTTTAACCTGGACGGGAGAGTATAGCAATCAGCCCCAGCATTTT. Translated, it gives CASSLTWTGEYSNQPQHF. The variable domain in full, completed from reference TRBV28 and TRBJ1-5, reads DVKVTQSSRYLVKRTGEKVFLECVQDMDHENMFWYRQDPGLGLRLIYFSYDVKMKEKGDIPEGYSVSREKKERFSLILESASTNQTSMYLCASSLTWTGEYSNQPQHFGDGTRLSIL.

The genes are TRBV19 and TRBJ1-2; TRBD1 aligns across 9 bases. CDR1 is LNHDA and CDR2 is SQIVND in the germline V gene (reference sequence). The CDR3 is 13 residues long. V shed 3 bases and J 8 bases; nucleotides not matched to a gene: 4. Here the CDR3 reads CASSITGGRGYTF. For the CDR3, the DNA is TGTGCCAGTAGTATCACAGGGGGCCGAGGCTACACCTTC.

This clone was counted a few times. This sequence joins TRBV6-1 and TRBJ1-3; 7 nucleotides agree with TRBD1. Germline loops: CDR1 MNHNS, CDR2 SASEGT. The CDR3 is 14 residues long. J lost 7 bases, V lost 6 bases, and 9 bases had no gene match. The CDR3: CASSLDRTLNTIYF. CDR3 bases: TGTGCCAGCAGCCTGGACAGGACTCTGAACACCATATATTTT.

This sequence joins TRBV7-2 and TRBJ2-5; 8 nucleotides line up with TRBD2. The J call is in doubt because the DNA end fits TRBJ2-7 better. The CDR3 consists of 18 residues. CDR1 is SGHTA, CDR2 FQGNSA, per germline. The CDR3 sequence: CASSLVFSGTPSDYEQYF. The CDR3 DNA is TGTGCCAGCAGCTTAGTATTTAGCGGGACCCCCTCCGATTACGAGCAGTACTTC.

The CDR3 loop is CASRGEGNALAKNIQYF. Written as DNA, the CDR3 is TGTGCCAGTCGAGGTGAGGGCAACGCGCTAGCCAAAAACATTCAGTACTTC. V and J are TRBV2 and TRBJ2-4, with D perhaps matching TRBD2 (5 bases). The CDR3 sequence is 17 residues long. Germline CDR1 SNHLY, CDR2 FYNNEI. V was pared by 9 bases and J by 0 bases, with 21 bases between.